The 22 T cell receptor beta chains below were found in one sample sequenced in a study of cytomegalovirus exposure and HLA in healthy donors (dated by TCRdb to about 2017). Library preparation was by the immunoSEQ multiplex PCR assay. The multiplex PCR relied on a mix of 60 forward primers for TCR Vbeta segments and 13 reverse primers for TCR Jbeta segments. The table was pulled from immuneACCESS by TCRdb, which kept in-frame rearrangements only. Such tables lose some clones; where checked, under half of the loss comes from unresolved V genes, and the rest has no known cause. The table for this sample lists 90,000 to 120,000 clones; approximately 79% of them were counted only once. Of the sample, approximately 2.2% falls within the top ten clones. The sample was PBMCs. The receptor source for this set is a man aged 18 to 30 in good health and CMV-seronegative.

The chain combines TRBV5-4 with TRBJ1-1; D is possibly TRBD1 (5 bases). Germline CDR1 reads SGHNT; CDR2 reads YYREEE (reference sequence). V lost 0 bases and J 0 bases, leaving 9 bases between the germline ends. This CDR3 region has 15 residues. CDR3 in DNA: TGTGCCAGCAGCTTGGGGGGGAGGATGAACACTGAAGCTTTCTTT. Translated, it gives CASSLGGRMNTEAFF.

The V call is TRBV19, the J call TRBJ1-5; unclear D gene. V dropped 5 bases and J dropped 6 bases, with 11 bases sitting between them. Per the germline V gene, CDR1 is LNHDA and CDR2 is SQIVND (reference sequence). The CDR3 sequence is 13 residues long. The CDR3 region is CASSSRPGQPQHF. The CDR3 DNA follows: TGTGCCAGTAGTTCCCGGCCGGGTCAGCCCCAGCATTTT.

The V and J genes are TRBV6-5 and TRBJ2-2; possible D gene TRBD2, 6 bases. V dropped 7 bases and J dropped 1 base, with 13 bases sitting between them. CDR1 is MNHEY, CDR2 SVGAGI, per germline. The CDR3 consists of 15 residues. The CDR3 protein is CASNTGLLNTGELFF. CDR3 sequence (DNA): TGTGCCAGCAATACGGGACTTCTGAACACCGGGGAGCTGTTTTTT.

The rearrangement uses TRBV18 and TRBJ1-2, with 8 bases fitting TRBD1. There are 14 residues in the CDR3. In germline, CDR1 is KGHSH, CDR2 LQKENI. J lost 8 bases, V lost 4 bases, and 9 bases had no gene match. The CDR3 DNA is TGTGCCAGCTCACAACGAGGGACAGGTGGCGGCTACACCTTC. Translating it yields CASSQRGTGGGYTF.

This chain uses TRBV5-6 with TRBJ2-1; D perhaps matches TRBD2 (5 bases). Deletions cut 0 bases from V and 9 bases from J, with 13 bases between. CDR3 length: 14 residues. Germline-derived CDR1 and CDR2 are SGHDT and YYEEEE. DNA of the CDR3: TGTGCCAGCAGCTTGGGTCTAGCCCATGGTGAGCAGTTCTTC. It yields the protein CASSLGLAHGEQFF.

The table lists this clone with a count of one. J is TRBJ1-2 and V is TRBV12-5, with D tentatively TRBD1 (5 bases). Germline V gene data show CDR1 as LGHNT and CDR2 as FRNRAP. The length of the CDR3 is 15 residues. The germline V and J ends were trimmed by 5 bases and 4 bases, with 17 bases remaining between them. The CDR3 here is CASGPGDGLSYGYTF. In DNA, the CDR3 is TGTGCTAGTGGTCCGGGGGACGGCCTCTCCTATGGCTACACCTTC.

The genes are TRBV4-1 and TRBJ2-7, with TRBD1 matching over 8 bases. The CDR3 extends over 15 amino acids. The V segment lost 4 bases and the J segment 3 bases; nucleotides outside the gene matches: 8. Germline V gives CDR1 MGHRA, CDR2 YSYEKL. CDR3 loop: CASSLLDREDYEQYF. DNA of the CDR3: TGCGCCAGCAGCCTACTGGACAGGGAGGACTACGAGCAGTACTTC.

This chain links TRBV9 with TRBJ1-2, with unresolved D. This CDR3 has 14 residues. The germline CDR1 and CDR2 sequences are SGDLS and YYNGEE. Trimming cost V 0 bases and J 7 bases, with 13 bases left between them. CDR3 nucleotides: TGTGCCAGCAGCGTAGAGTCCGGGGAGGGTGGCTACACCTTC. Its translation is CASSVESGEGGYTF.

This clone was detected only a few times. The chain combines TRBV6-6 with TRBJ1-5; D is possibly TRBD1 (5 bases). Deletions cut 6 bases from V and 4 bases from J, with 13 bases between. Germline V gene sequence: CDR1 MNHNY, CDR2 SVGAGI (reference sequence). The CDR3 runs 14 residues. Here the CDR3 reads CASRPGGVNQPQHF. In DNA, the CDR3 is TGTGCCAGCAGACCCGGGGGAGTAAATCAGCCCCAGCATTTT.

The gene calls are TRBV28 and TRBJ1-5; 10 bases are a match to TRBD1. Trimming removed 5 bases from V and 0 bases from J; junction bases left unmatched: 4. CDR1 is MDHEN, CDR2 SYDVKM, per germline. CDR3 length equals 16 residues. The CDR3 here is CASSTGQGPSNQPQHF. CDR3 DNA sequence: TGTGCCAGCAGTACGGGACAGGGGCCTAGCAATCAGCCCCAGCATTTT. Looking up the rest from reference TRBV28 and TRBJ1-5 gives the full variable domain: DVKVTQSSRYLVKRTGEKVFLECVQDMDHENMFWYRQDPGLGLRLIYFSYDVKMKEKGDIPEGYSVSREKKERFSLILESASTNQTSMYLCASSTGQGPSNQPQHFGDGTRLSIL.

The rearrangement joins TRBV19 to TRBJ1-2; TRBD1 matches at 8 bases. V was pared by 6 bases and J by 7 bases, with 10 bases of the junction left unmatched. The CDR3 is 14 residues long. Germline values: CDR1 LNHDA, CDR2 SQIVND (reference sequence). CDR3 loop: CASSPDRAESGYTF. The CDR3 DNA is TGTGCCAGTAGCCCGGACAGGGCTGAGAGTGGCTACACCTTC.

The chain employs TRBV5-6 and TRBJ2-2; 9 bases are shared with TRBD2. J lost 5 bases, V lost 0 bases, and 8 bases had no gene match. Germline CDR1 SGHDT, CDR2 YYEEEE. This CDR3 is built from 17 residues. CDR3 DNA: TGTGCCAGCAGCTTGGGGGGCCTAGCGGGGAGAACCGGGGAGCTGTTTTTT. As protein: CASSLGGLAGRTGELFF.

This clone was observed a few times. The CDR3 nucleotides read TGCGCCAGCAGCTCACAGGGGGTCAGCACAGATACGCAGTATTTT. Translated, it gives CASSSQGVSTDTQYF. The rearrangement uses TRBV5-1 and TRBJ2-3; 8 nucleotides line up with TRBD1. Losses at the gene ends were 3 bases for V and 0 bases for J; bases not matched to a gene: 3. This CDR3 has 15 amino acids. Looked up from germline, CDR1 is SGHRS and CDR2 is YFSETQ.

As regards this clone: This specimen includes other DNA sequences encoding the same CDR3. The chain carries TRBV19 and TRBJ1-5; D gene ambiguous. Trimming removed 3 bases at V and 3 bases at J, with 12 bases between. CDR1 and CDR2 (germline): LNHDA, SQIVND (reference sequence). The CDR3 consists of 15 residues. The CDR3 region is CASSIGRVSNQPQHF. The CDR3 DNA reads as TGTGCCAGTAGTATCGGGAGGGTTTCCAATCAGCCCCAGCATTTT.

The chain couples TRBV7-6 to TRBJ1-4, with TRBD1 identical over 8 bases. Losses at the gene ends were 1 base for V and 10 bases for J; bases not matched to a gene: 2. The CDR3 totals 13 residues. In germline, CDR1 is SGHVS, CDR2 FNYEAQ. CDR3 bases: TGTGCCAGCAGCTTAGATGGGACAGGAAAACTGTTTTTT. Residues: CASSLDGTGKLFF.

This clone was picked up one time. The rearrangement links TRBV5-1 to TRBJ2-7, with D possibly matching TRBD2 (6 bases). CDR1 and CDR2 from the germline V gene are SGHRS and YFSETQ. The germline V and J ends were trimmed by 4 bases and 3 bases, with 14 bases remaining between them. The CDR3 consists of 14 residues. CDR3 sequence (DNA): TGCGCCAGCAGCCGGGAAGGAGGGAGCTACGAGCAGTACTTC. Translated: CASSREGGSYEQYF.

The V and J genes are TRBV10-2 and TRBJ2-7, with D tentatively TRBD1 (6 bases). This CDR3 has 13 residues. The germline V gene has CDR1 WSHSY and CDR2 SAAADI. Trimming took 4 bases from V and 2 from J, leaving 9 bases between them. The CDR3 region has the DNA TGCGCCAGCAGTGCGCAGGGGCCCTACGAGCAGTACTTC. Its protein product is CASSAQGPYEQYF.

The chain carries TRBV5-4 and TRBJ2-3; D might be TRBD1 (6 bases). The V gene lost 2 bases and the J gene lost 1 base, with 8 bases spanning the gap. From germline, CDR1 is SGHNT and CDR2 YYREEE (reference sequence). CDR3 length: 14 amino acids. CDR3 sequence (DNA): TGTGCCAGCAGCTTTCCAGGGGGCACAGATACGCAGTATTTT. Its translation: CASSFPGGTDTQYF.

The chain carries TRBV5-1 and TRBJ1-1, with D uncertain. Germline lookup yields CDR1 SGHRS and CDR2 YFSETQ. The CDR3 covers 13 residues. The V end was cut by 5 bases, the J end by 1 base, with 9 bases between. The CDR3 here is CASREEQNTEAFF. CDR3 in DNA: TGCGCCAGCAGAGAGGAACAGAACACTGAAGCTTTCTTT.

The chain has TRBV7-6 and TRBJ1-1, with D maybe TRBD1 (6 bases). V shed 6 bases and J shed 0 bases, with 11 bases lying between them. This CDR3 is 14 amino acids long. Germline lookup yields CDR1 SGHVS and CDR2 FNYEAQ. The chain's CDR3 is CASSRTGLNTEAFF. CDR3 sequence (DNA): TGTGCCAGCAGTCGAACAGGGTTGAACACTGAAGCTTTCTTT.

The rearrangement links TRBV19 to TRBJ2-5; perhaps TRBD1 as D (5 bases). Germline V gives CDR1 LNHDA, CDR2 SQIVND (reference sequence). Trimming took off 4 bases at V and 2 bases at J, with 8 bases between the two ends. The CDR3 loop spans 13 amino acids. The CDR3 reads CASSTTGQETQYF. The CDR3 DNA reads TGTGCCAGTAGTACCACAGGTCAAGAGACCCAGTACTTC.

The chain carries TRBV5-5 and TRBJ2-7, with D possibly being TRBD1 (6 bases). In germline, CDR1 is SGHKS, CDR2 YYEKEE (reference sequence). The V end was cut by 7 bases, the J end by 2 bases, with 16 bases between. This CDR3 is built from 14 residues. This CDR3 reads CASQGNPNTYEQYF. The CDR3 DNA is TGTGCCAGCCAGGGGAACCCAAATACCTACGAGCAGTACTTC.